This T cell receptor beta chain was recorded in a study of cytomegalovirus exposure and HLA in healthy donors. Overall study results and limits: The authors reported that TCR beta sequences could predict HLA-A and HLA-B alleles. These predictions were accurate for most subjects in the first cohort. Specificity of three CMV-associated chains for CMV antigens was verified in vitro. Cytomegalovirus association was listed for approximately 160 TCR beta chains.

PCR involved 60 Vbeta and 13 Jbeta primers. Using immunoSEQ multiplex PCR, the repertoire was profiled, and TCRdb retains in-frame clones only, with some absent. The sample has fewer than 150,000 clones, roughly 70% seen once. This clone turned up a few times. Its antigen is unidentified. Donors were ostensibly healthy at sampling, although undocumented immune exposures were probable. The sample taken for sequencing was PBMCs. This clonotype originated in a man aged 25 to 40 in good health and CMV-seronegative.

This CDR3 is CASSYSITPGVGYTF. The DNA for the CDR3 is TGTGCCAGCAGTTACTCGATAACCCCGGGGGTTGGCTACACCTTC. V usage is TRBV6-5 and J usage is TRBJ1-2; TRBD1 is a possible D gene (5 bases). The ends were cut back, 0 bases at V and 7 bases at J, with 15 bases in the middle. The CDR3 consists of 15 residues. Germline CDR1 MNHEY, CDR2 SVGAGI.